This record concerns one T cell receptor (beta chain) sequence. Study processing details: Using reference gene primer amplification, nucleated cell counts were estimated. Profiled with immunoSEQ multiplex PCR; TCRdb holds only in-frame clones, not every one. For V, J and clone size, that table is used; D and trimming come from the DNA. The sample records tens of thousands of clones, 80% being singletons. This sample is part of a study of blood T cell repertoires in COVID-19. Germline V lookup: CDR1 SGHRS, CDR2 YFSETQ. This CDR3 spans 15 amino acids. V shed 5 bases and J shed 0 bases, with 14 bases lying between them.

The material sequenced was peripheral blood. This TCR was sampled from a man aged 25-40 years with COVID-19, enrolled during active disease. The chain recombines TRBV5-1 with TRBJ1-1, with D tentatively TRBD1 (5 bases). CDR3 in amino acids: CASSPFQGLNTEAFF. In nucleotides, the CDR3 is TGCGCCAGCAGTCCCTTTCAGGGTTTGAACACTGAAGCTTTCTTT. Drawing the rest from reference TRBV5-1 and TRBJ1-1, the complete variable domain is KAGVTQTPRYLIKTRGQQVTLSCSPISGHRSVSWYQQTPGQGLQFLFEYFSETQRNKGNFPGRFSGRQFSNSRSEMNVSTLELGDSALYLCASSPFQGLNTEAFFGQGTRLTVV.